This note documents a single TCR beta chain sequence. The data were obtained in a study of blood T cell repertoires in COVID-19. This table comes from immunoSEQ multiplex PCR, and its TCRdb copy is limited to in-frame clones, with some not included. The sample yields fewer than 300,000 clones, around four fifths seen once. Germline V gene lookup returns CDR1 SEHNR and CDR2 FQNEAQ (reference sequence). V was shortened by 4 bases and J by 0 bases, with 13 bases between the two germline ends. The CDR3 has 15 amino acids. The chain employs TRBV7-9 and TRBJ2-7, with D unresolved. This sequence originates from a woman between 50 and 59 years old who had recovered from COVID-19. Sequencing used peripheral blood. The CDR3 reads CASSSRHRNSYEQYF. Here the CDR3 DNA reads TGTGCCAGCAGCTCCCGACATCGTAACTCCTACGAGCAGTACTTC.